The 7 T cell receptor beta chains listed next were all sequenced from one sample in a study of shared clonotypes between healthy human individuals. Repertoires were generated with immunoSEQ multiplex PCR, while TCRdb's copy carries only in-frame clones and drops some. Of over a million clones in the sample, approximately 76% were seen once. What was sequenced was memory CD4+ T cells sorted from blood. The sample's subset: CD45RA-negative fraction. These receptors were obtained from a man aged 18 to 30 in good health.

With respect to this clone: With a much larger clone just one base away, this may be a read error. The chain joins TRBV11-3 to TRBJ2-7, with a possible D match to TRBD1 (6 bases). Trimming stripped 5 bases from V and 1 base from J, with 12 bases between. Germline CDR1 and CDR2: SGHNT and YENEEA. The CDR3 length is 14 residues. The CDR3 sequence: CASSPNRASYEQYF. CDR3 DNA: TGTGCCAGCAGCCCCAACAGGGCATCCTACGAGCAGTACTTC.

This sequence joins TRBV9 and TRBJ2-3; D may correspond to TRBD1 or TRBD2 (5 bases each). Trimming cost V 3 bases and J 4 bases, with 12 bases left between them. CDR1 is SGDLS, CDR2 YYNGEE, per germline. The CDR3 runs to 14 residues. DNA for the CDR3: TGTGCCAGCAGCGGCCCAAGAGGGGCAGATACGCAGTATTTT. Its translation is CASSGPRGADTQYF.

The rearrangement links TRBV2 to TRBJ1-3, with D unclear. Germline CDR1 is SNHLY and CDR2 is FYNNEI. The length of the CDR3 is 17 residues. Between the trimmed V and J ends, which lost 3 bases and 0 bases, there was a span of 15 bases. As DNA, the CDR3 is TGTGCCAGCAGTGAGACTGGAGGACTTTTCTCTGGAAACACCATATATTTT. The encoded protein is CASSETGGLFSGNTIYF.

The CDR3 nucleotides are TGTGCCAGCTCACCAAGTGGCGGGAGGAGCTCCTACAATGAGCAGTTCTTC. Amino acids: CASSPSGGRSSYNEQFF. This chain links TRBV18 with TRBJ2-1, with 8 bases fitting TRBD2. Trimming cost V 2 bases and J 0 bases; bases outside gene matches: 6. The germline gives CDR1 KGHSH, CDR2 LQKENI. The CDR3 is 17 residues long. The variable domain in full, completed from reference TRBV18 and TRBJ2-1, reads NAGVMQNPRHLVRRRGQEARLRCSPMKGHSHVYWYRQLPEEGLKFMVYLQKENIIDESGMPKERFSAEFPKEGPSILRIQQVVRGDSAAYFCASSPSGGRSSYNEQFFGPGTRLTVL.

The chain combines TRBV7-9 with TRBJ1-1; TRBD1 aligns across 7 bases. The CDR3 covers 13 residues. Trimming took 4 bases from V and 4 from J; bases not matched to a gene: 3. Per germline, CDR1 SEHNR and CDR2 FQNEAQ (reference sequence). The CDR3, as DNA: TGTGCCAGCAGCTCCTCAGGGGGCACTGAAGCTTTCTTT. Translating gives CASSSSGGTEAFF.

This clone came up once. This chain joins TRBV5-1 and TRBJ2-7; 10 bases are shared with TRBD2. Germline lookup yields CDR1 SGHRS and CDR2 YFSETQ. CDR3 length: 15 amino acids. J gave up 4 bases and V 4 bases, and 8 bases lay outside the gene matches. The CDR3 nucleotides read TGCGCCAGCAGCACGAGAGCGGGAGGGCCTTACGAGCAGTACTTC. It encodes CASSTRAGGPYEQYF.

Remarks on this clone: Within the sample, other DNA sequences also encode this same CDR3. The rearrangement uses TRBV7-9 and TRBJ1-3, with D uncertain. The V gene lost 5 bases and the J gene lost 4 bases, with 9 bases spanning the gap. CDR1 is SEHNR and CDR2 is FQNEAQ in the germline V gene (reference sequence). This CDR3 contains 13 residues. CDR3 protein: CASSPRRGNTIYF. CDR3 coding DNA: TGTGCCAGCAGCCCCCGGCGCGGAAACACCATATATTTT.